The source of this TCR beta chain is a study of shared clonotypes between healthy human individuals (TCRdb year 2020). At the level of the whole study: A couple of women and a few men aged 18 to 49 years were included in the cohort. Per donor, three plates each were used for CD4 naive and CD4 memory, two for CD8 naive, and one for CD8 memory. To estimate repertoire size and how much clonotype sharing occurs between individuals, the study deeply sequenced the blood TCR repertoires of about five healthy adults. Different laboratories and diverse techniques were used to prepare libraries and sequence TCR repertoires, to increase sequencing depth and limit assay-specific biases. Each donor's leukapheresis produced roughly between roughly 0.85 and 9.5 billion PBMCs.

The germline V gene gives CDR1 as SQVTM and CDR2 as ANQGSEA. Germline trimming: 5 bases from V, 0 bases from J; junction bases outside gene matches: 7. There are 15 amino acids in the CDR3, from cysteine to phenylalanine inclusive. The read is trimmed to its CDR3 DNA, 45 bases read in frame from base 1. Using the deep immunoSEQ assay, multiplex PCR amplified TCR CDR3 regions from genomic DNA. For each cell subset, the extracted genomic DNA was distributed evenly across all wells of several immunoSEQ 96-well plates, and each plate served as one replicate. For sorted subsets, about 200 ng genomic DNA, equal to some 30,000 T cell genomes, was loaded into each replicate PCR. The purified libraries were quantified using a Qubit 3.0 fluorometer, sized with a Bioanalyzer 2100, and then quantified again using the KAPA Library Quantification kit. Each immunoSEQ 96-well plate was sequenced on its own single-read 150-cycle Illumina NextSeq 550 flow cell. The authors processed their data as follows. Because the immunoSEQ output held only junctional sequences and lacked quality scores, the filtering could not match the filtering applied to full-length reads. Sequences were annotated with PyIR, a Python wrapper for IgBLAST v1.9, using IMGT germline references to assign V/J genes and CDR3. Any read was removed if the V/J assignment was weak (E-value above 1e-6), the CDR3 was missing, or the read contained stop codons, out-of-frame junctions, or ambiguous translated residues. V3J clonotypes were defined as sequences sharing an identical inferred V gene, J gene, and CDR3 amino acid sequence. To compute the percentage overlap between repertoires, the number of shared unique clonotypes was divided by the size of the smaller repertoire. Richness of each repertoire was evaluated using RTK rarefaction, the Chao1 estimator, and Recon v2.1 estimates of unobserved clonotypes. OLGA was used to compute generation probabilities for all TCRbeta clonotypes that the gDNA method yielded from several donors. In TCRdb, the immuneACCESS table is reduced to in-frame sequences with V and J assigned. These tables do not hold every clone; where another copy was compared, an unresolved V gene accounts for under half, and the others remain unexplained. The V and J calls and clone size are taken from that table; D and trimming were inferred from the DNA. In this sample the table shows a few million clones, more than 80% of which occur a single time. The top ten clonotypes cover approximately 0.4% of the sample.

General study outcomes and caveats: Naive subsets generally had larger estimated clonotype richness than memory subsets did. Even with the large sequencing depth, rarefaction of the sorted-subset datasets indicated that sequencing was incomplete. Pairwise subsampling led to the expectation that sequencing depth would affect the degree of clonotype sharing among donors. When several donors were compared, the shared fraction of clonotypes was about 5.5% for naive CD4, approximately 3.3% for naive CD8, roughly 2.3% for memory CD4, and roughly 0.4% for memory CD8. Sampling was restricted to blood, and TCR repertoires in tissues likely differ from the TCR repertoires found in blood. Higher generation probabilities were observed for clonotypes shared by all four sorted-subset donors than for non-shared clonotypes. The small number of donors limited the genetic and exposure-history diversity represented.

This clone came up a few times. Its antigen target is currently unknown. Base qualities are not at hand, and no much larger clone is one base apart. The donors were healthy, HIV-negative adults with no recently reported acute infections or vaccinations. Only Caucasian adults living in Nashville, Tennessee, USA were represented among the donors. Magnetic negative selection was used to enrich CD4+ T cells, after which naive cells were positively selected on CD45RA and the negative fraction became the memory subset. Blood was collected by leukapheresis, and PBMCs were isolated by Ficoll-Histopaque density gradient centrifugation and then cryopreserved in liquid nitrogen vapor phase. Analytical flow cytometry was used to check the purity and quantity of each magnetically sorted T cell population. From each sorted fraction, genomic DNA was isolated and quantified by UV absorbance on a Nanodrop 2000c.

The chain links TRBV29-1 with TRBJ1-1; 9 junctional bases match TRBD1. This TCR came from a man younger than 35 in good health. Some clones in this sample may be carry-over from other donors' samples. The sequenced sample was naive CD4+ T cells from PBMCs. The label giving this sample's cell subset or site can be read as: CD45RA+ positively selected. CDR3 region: CSVHWTGAMNTEAFF. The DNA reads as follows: TGCAGCGTTCATTGGACAGGGGCAATGAACACTGAAGCTTTCTTT.